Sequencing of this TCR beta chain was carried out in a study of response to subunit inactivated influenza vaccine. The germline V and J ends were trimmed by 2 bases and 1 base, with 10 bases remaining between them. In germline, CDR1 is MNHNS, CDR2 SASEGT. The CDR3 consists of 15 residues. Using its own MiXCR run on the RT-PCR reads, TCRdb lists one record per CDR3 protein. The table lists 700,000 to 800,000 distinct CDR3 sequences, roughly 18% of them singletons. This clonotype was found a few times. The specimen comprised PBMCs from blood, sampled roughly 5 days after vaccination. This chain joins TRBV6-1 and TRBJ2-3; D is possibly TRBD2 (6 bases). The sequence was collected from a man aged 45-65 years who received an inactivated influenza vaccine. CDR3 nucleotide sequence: TGTGCCAGCAGTGAAAGTTTAGCGGGCACAGATACGCAGTATTTT. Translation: CASSESLAGTDTQYF.